A few counts support the clone carrying this T cell receptor (beta chain). The data are from a study of T-cell reconstitution after alpha-beta-depleted transplantation in children. The V gene's germline CDR1 is MNHEY and CDR2 SVGAGI. This CDR3 is 14 amino acids long. V was trimmed by 5 bases and J by 1 base, leaving 11 bases between them. Preparing the TCRbeta library involved the use of unique molecular identifiers. Via MiXCR, TCRdb re-called the PCR reads, giving one row per CDR3 protein. The table shows hundreds of thousands of distinct CDR3 sequences, with 15% to 20% occurring only once. The sample here was PBMCs from the stem cell graft donor, taken from the stem cell graft. The genes are TRBV6-5 and TRBJ2-5; D remains unclear. The clonotype originates from a human donor who donated a stem cell graft to a child with acute myeloid leukemia. CDR3 residues: CASSHPGSQETQYF. The CDR3 nucleotides are TGTGCCAGCAGTCACCCGGGTAGCCAAGAGACCCAGTACTTC.